The clone carrying this T cell receptor beta chain was observed a handful of times. Just one base apart from a much larger clone, this may be a read error. The V gene's germline CDR1 is MNHEY and CDR2 SVGAGI. The CDR3 sequence is 14 residues long. V lost 4 bases to trimming and J lost 8 bases; unmatched junction nucleotides: 2. Via MiXCR, TCRdb re-called the RACE reads, giving one row per CDR3 protein. The sample yields 350,000 or so distinct CDR3 sequences, around 6.9% seen once. Regarding time point: patch test 1, 2 weeks after DPC sensitization. The treatment: therapeutic diphenylcyclopropenone sensitization with weekly scalp DPC. These data are taken from a study of human T cells and chemical hapten exposure. Turning to the study itself: Mostly female, the patients presented with alopecia areata, totalis or universalis.

Material: whole blood, obtained in connection with sensitization to the hapten diphenylcyclopropenone (DPC). The TCR sequence derives from a woman aged 18 to 35 with alopecia areata. Some clones in this sample may be carry-over from other donors' samples. The rearrangement joins TRBV6-5 to TRBJ1-4; 12 bases are shared with TRBD1. CDR3: CASSWDRGLEKLFF. The CDR3 DNA reads as TGTGCCAGCAGTTGGGACAGGGGGCTGGAAAAACTGTTTTTT.